This TCR beta chain was sequenced for a study of Tregs in tolerant kidney transplant recipients. Clones were read by immunoSEQ multiplex PCR, and TCRdb kept only the in-frame ones, dropping some. The sample holds tens of thousands of clones; roughly 95% are singletons and the top ten take 0.37%. Trimming left V 3 bases short and J 1 base short, with 10 bases between. This CDR3 contains 15 residues. Germline-derived CDR1 and CDR2 are SGHNT and YYREEE (reference sequence). This clone has just a few counts. Its antigen remains unidentified. The chain uses TRBV5-4 and TRBJ2-2; possibly TRBD2 for D (6 bases). This receptor was obtained from a human donor in good health. The specimen sequenced was Tregs from blood cultured with allogeneic cells. The CDR3 sequence: CASSWGSGNTGELFF. The CDR3 region has the DNA TGTGCCAGCAGCTGGGGTAGCGGGAACACCGGGGAGCTGTTTTTT. Looking up the rest from reference TRBV5-4 and TRBJ2-2 gives the full variable domain: ETGVTQSPTHLIKTRGQQVTLRCSSQSGHNTVSWYQQALGQGPQFIFQYYREEENGRGNFPPRFSGLQFPNYSSELNVNALELDDSALYLCASSWGSGNTGELFFGEGSRLTVL.